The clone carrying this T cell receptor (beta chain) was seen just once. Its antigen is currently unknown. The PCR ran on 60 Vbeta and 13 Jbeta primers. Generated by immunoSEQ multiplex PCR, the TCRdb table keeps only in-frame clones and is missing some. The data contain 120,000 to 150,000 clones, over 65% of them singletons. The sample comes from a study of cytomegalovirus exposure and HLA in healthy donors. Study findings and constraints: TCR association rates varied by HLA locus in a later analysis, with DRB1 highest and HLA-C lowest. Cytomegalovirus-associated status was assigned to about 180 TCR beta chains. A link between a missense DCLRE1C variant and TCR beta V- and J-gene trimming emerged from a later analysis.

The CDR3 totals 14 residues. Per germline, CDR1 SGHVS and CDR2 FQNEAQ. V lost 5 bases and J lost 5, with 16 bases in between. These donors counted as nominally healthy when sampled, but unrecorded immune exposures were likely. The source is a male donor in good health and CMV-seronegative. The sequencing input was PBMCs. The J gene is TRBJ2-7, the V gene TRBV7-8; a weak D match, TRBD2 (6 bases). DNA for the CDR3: TGTGCCAGCAGCCCGAGGGAGTGGGGGGACGAGCAGTACTTC. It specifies CASSPREWGDEQYF.